This T cell receptor (beta chain) was recovered during a study of preoperative IRX-2 immunotherapy in early breast cancer. Noted treatment: preoperative locoregional IRX-2 cytokine immunotherapy. Per germline, CDR1 SGHAT and CDR2 FQNNGV. The CDR3 sequence is 16 residues long. Trimming took 3 bases from V and 6 from J; bases not matched to a gene: 7. Clones were read by immunoSEQ multiplex PCR, and TCRdb kept only the in-frame ones, dropping some. The table includes about 29,000 clones, nearly 90% detected once. The chain joins TRBV11-2 to TRBJ2-1; 11 nucleotides agree with TRBD2. This material was obtained from a patient treated with IRX-2 immunotherapy. The receptor comes from a human donor with breast cancer. The CDR3 bases are TGTGCCAGCAGCTTTTTTCCGCTAGCGGGAGGCAATGAGCAGTTCTTC. This sequence encodes CASSFFPLAGGNEQFF.